Shown below are 32 T cell receptor beta chains from a single sample sequenced in a study of blood T cell repertoires in COVID-19. Clones were sequenced by immunoSEQ multiplex PCR, and TCRdb holds only the in-frame ones, with some missing. The sample carries 86,000 or so clones, approximately 79% recorded once. Sequenced sample: peripheral blood. Every receptor here comes from a man between 65 and 79 years old with acute or convalescent COVID-19.

This clone has a single count. V is TRBV11-2 and J is TRBJ2-5; TRBD2 matches 9 bases. Germline-derived CDR1 and CDR2 are SGHAT and FQNNGV. The CDR3 runs 19 residues. V shed 1 base, J shed 1 base, and the junction held 13 bases outside the gene matches. CDR3 DNA sequence: TGTGCCAGCAGCTTAGCCCCACTGGGTAGCGGGGGCCTCCAAGAGACCCAGTACTTC. The encoded protein is CASSLAPLGSGGLQETQYF.

The V call is TRBV5-1, the J call TRBJ1-1; no reliable D call. The CDR3 contains 15 residues. V lost 0 bases and J lost 1, with 10 bases in between. CDR1 SGHRS and CDR2 YFSETQ come from the germline V gene. The CDR3 DNA is TGCGCCAGCAGCTTGGGGCCGGGTCGGAACACTGAAGCTTTCTTT. Amino acid sequence: CASSLGPGRNTEAFF.

CDR3 residues: CASSPREGPNYGYTF. DNA of the CDR3: TGTGCCAGCTCACCACGGGAGGGCCCTAACTATGGCTACACCTTC. The chain uses TRBV18 and TRBJ1-2; D call uncertain. Germline loops: CDR1 KGHSH, CDR2 LQKENI. The CDR3 consists of 15 residues. Trimming took 1 base from V and 0 from J, leaving 9 bases between them.

This chain connects TRBV2 to TRBJ2-6; D might be TRBD1 (5 bases). The CDR3 has 15 residues. V was pared by 4 bases and J by 2 bases, with 9 bases between. Germline CDR1 SNHLY, CDR2 FYNNEI. The CDR3 spells CASSGTWTGANVLTF. The CDR3 DNA sequence: TGTGCCAGCAGTGGGACATGGACTGGGGCCAACGTCCTGACTTTC.

The chain uses TRBV19 and TRBJ1-2; unclear D gene. CDR1 and CDR2 (germline): LNHDA, SQIVND (reference sequence). The CDR3 spans 12 residues. V was shortened by 3 bases and J by 7 bases, with 9 bases between the two germline ends. The CDR3 DNA sequence: TGTGCCAGTAGTATGAGAGGGTCTGGCTACACCTTC. This translates into CASSMRGSGYTF. The variable domain in full, completed from reference TRBV19 and TRBJ1-2, reads DGGITQSPKYLFRKEGQNVTLSCEQNLNHDAMYWYRQDPGQGLRLIYYSQIVNDFQKGDIAEGYSVSREKKESFPLTVTSAQKNPTAFYLCASSMRGSGYTFGSGTRLTVV.

The chain has TRBV28 and TRBJ1-5; possibly TRBD1 for D (6 bases). Trimming took off 5 bases at V and 6 bases at J, with 14 bases between the two ends. The germline gives CDR1 MDHEN, CDR2 SYDVKM. The CDR3 length is 14 residues. CDR3 DNA sequence: TGTGCCAGCAGTCAGGAACAGGGTCTTCAGCCCCAGCATTTT. As protein: CASSQEQGLQPQHF.

The rearrangement uses TRBV28 and TRBJ2-2, with unresolved D. CDR1 is MDHEN and CDR2 is SYDVKM in the germline V gene. Trimming stripped 6 bases from V and 9 bases from J, with 11 bases between. The CDR3 covers 12 residues. The CDR3 sequence is CASSPSDRELFF. CDR3 bases: TGTGCCAGCAGCCCTAGTGACCGGGAGCTGTTTTTT.

This clone has only one observation. The chain joins TRBV15 to TRBJ1-3; D is perhaps TRBD1 (5 bases). Looked up from germline, CDR1 is LNHNV and CDR2 is YYDKDF (reference sequence). Between the trimmed V and J ends, which lost 8 bases and 6 bases, there was a span of 17 bases. The CDR3 runs 14 residues. Here the CDR3 DNA reads TGTGCCACCCGGCTAGGGGAGGGAGAAAACACCATATATTTT. Translated, it gives CATRLGEGENTIYF.

The chain recombines TRBV20-1 with TRBJ2-3; D unresolved. There are 11 residues in the CDR3. Germline V gives CDR1 DFQATT, CDR2 SNEGSKA (reference sequence). V was shortened by 0 bases and J by 10 bases, with 8 bases between the two germline ends. The CDR3 DNA reads TGCAGTGCTAGAGAGAGTCTAGCGCAGTATTTT. This gives the protein CSARESLAQYF.

The chain links TRBV5-8 to TRBJ2-1; D might be TRBD2 (6 bases). The CDR3 contains 12 residues. Looked up from germline, CDR1 is SGHTS and CDR2 is YDEGEE. V was trimmed by 5 bases and J by 10 bases, leaving 13 bases between them. CDR3 sequence: CASRSGGSEQFF. CDR3 nucleotide sequence: TGTGCCAGCAGGTCTGGGGGGTCGGAGCAGTTCTTC.

This clone has only one observation. The rearrangement uses TRBV4-1 and TRBJ2-5, with a weak D call TRBD1 (5 bases). Germline CDR1 is MGHRA and CDR2 is YSYEKL. The CDR3 is made up of 14 amino acids. Trimming left V 3 bases short and J 5 bases short, with 13 bases between. CDR3 nucleotides: TGCGCCAGCAGCCAGGCACAGGCCCGGGAGACCCAGTACTTC. This translates into CASSQAQARETQYF.

A note on this clone: Additional DNA sequences in this sample encode the identical CDR3. This sequence joins TRBV6-1 and TRBJ2-7; D is ambiguous. Trimming shortened V by 2 bases and J by 6 bases, and 2 bases separated the two germline ends. The length of the CDR3 is 10 residues. The germline gives CDR1 MNHNS, CDR2 SASEGT. CDR3 bases: TGTGCCAGCAGTGAACTCGAGCAGTACTTC. As protein: CASSELEQYF.

The chain joins TRBV5-6 to TRBJ1-2; 9 bases match TRBD1. The CDR3 is 16 residues long. Germline-derived CDR1 and CDR2 are SGHDT and YYEEEE. The junction had 6 bases not matched to a gene; V was cut back by 2 bases and J by 1 base. Here the CDR3 DNA reads TGTGCCAGCAGCTTTACAGGACAGGGGTATAACTATGGCTACACCTTC. This gives the protein CASSFTGQGYNYGYTF.

This clone was seen a few times. The J gene is TRBJ2-5, the V gene TRBV7-7; TRBD1 matches 7 bases. In germline, CDR1 is SSHAT, CDR2 FNYEAQ (reference sequence). The CDR3 length is 16 residues. V shed 4 bases, J shed 1 base, and the junction held 9 bases outside the gene matches. In nucleotides, the CDR3 is TGTGCCAGCAGCTCATATCCCCGGGACAGCCAAGAGACCCAGTACTTC. Translation gives CASSSYPRDSQETQYF.

The rearrangement uses TRBV20-1 and TRBJ2-1; TRBD2 matches 8 bases. In germline, CDR1 is DFQATT, CDR2 SNEGSKA (reference sequence). This CDR3 has 15 residues. V lost 3 bases, J lost 1 base, and 5 bases stayed unmatched. CDR3 nucleotide sequence: TGCAGTGCTAGTCGGGGGGGGCAATCCTACAATGAGCAGTTCTTC. Translation: CSASRGGQSYNEQFF.

The rearrangement joins TRBV10-3 to TRBJ2-3, with D possibly matching TRBD1 (6 bases). The length of the CDR3 is 14 residues. V was shortened by 6 bases and J by 6 bases, with 16 bases between the two germline ends. Germline V gene sequence: CDR1 ENHRY, CDR2 SYGVKD. Here the CDR3 DNA reads TGTGCCATCAGGCAAACAGGGAATGTCGATACGCAGTATTTT. This codes for CAIRQTGNVDTQYF.

This clone was detected a few times. V gene TRBV19 combines with J gene TRBJ2-1, with a tentative D call TRBD2 (6 bases). The CDR3 extends over 14 amino acids. The V and J ends lost 4 bases and 7 bases respectively, with 14 bases between them. CDR1 and CDR2 (germline): LNHDA, SQIVND (reference sequence). The CDR3: CASSTYGGRNEQFF. DNA of the CDR3: TGTGCCAGTAGTACGTACGGGGGAAGGAATGAGCAGTTCTTC.

This sequence joins TRBV6-5 and TRBJ1-2; 12 bases map to TRBD1. CDR3 length: 15 residues. The V segment lost 6 bases and the J segment 7 bases; nucleotides outside the gene matches: 9. Germline V lookup: CDR1 MNHEY, CDR2 SVGAGI. CDR3: CASSRRGQGASGYTF. DNA of the CDR3: TGTGCCAGCAGCCGTCGGGGACAGGGGGCTTCTGGCTACACCTTC.

This clone was observed a handful of times. CDR3 sequence: CASSDSQRVSGNTIYF. In DNA, the CDR3 is TGTGCCAGCAGCGATAGTCAGCGAGTCTCTGGAAACACCATATATTTT. J is TRBJ1-3 and V is TRBV9; D gene unclear. In germline, CDR1 is SGDLS, CDR2 YYNGEE. The ends were cut back, 3 bases at V and 0 bases at J, with 13 bases in the middle. The CDR3 is 16 residues long.

This clone was counted a few times. This chain joins TRBV7-9 and TRBJ1-5; D may be TRBD1 (5 bases). Per the germline V gene, CDR1 is SEHNR and CDR2 is FQNEAQ (reference sequence). Trimming shortened V by 2 bases and J by 7 bases, and 18 bases separated the two germline ends. The CDR3 runs 16 residues. CDR3 loop: CASSLSGGGTAQPQHF. The CDR3 nucleotides read TGTGCCAGCAGCTTATCTGGTGGGGGGACCGCCCAGCCCCAGCATTTT.

This clone was recorded many times. The V gene is TRBV6-5, the J gene TRBJ2-7, with D perhaps TRBD1 (5 bases). This CDR3 has 15 residues. CDR1 is MNHEY, CDR2 SVGAGI, per germline. Trimming took off 6 bases at V and 0 bases at J, with 15 bases between the two ends. The CDR3 sequence is CASSLTDSSSYEQYV. CDR3 bases: TGTGCCAGCAGCCTGACAGATTCAAGCTCCTACGAGCAGTACGTC.

The CDR3 nucleotides are TGTGCCAGCAGCTTAGTTCCGCAGAGCAATCAGCCCCAGCATTTT. This encodes CASSLVPQSNQPQHF. This rearrangement joins TRBV7-2 to TRBJ1-5, with D uncertain. V was pared by 1 base and J by 1 base, with 8 bases between. Germline V lookup: CDR1 SGHTA, CDR2 FQGNSA. CDR3 size: 15 residues.

This clone appeared a few times. This CDR3 is CASSQGGHRYGYTF. DNA for the CDR3: TGTGCCAGCAGCCAGGGAGGACACCGCTATGGCTACACCTTC. The chain couples TRBV3-1 (or the pseudogene TRBV3-2) to TRBJ1-2; weak D call: TRBD1 (5 bases). The germline V gene has CDR1 LGHDT and CDR2 YNNKEL (reference sequence). Trimming shortened V by 3 bases and J by 4 bases, and 12 bases separated the two germline ends. The CDR3 is made up of 14 amino acids.

The chain is built from TRBV6-1 and TRBJ2-6; 11 nucleotides match TRBD1. V was pared by 4 bases and J by 4 bases, with 9 bases of the junction left unmatched. From germline, CDR1 is MNHNS and CDR2 SASEGT. The CDR3 contains 18 residues. CDR3: CASSAIGQGAGGANVLTF. The CDR3 DNA sequence: TGTGCCAGCAGTGCTATAGGACAGGGGGCGGGGGGGGCCAACGTCCTGACTTTC.

The chain is built from TRBV5-4 and TRBJ1-4, with D perhaps matching TRBD1 (5 bases). The germline CDR1 and CDR2 sequences are SGHNT and YYREEE (reference sequence). The CDR3 has 18 residues. Trimming cost V 2 bases and J 0 bases, with 17 bases left between them. This chain's CDR3 is CASSFKTVGGATNEKLFF. CDR3 bases: TGTGCCAGCAGCTTTAAGACAGTGGGGGGTGCAACTAATGAAAAACTGTTTTTT.

This clone was observed a few times. The genes are TRBV5-6 and TRBJ2-7, with unresolved D. This CDR3 is 14 amino acids long. Germline loops: CDR1 SGHDT, CDR2 YYEEEE. Trimming left V 1 base short and J 0 bases short, with 8 bases between. CDR3 sequence reads: CASSLLQSSYEQYV. In DNA form, the CDR3 reads TGTGCCAGCAGCTTGTTACAGTCCTCCTACGAGCAGTACGTC.

The rearrangement links TRBV5-1 to TRBJ1-1; TRBD1 matches 9 bases. After removal of 5 bases from V and 8 bases from J, the junction contained 13 bases not matched to a gene. The CDR3 runs to 15 residues. The germline V gene encodes CDR1 SGHRS and CDR2 YFSETQ. CDR3 protein: CASSWDRAPQQEAFF. CDR3 DNA sequence: TGCGCCAGCAGTTGGGACAGGGCTCCACAGCAGGAAGCTTTCTTT.

This clone was counted between two and nine times. The rearrangement joins TRBV18 to TRBJ2-1; maybe TRBD1 (6 bases). Per germline, CDR1 KGHSH and CDR2 LQKENI. There are 16 residues in the CDR3. Between the trimmed V and J ends, which lost 1 base and 3 bases, there was a span of 13 bases. CDR3 bases: TGTGCCAGCTCACCACTCCTAGCAGGGGACTACAATGAGCAGTTCTTC. Translated: CASSPLLAGDYNEQFF.

The CDR3 region is CASKGLVNTGELFF. As DNA, the CDR3 is TGTGCCAGCAAGGGGTTGGTGAACACCGGGGAGCTGTTTTTT. The chain links TRBV2 to TRBJ2-2; tentatively, D is TRBD1 (5 bases). This CDR3 is 14 amino acids long. V dropped 7 bases and J dropped 1 base, with 10 bases sitting between them. CDR1 is SNHLY and CDR2 is FYNNEI in the germline V gene. Combining the CDR3 with reference TRBV2 and TRBJ2-2 gives the whole variable domain EPEVTQTPSHQVTQMGQEVILRCVPISNHLYFYWYRQILGQKVEFLVSFYNNEISEKSEIFDDQFSVERPDGSNFTLKIRSTKLEDSAMYFCASKGLVNTGELFFGEGSRLTVL.

The genes are TRBV3-1 (or the pseudogene TRBV3-2) and TRBJ2-1; possibly TRBD2 for D (6 bases). The CDR3 covers 17 residues. With 3 bases removed from V and 0 bases from J, the gap between germline ends came to 15 bases. Germline V gene data show CDR1 as LGHDT and CDR2 as YNNKEL (reference sequence). CDR3 nucleotide sequence: TGTGCCAGCAGCCACCAGACGGGACTGGGCTCCTACAATGAGCAGTTCTTC. As protein: CASSHQTGLGSYNEQFF.

The chain joins TRBV5-8 to TRBJ1-4, with D perhaps matching TRBD1 (5 bases). Trimming took 0 bases from V and 2 from J, leaving 17 bases between them. This CDR3 region has 18 residues. Germline V gene lookup returns CDR1 SGHTS and CDR2 YDEGEE. CDR3 sequence reads: CASSLVFETASTNEKLFF. The CDR3 DNA follows: TGTGCCAGCAGCTTGGTGTTCGAGACAGCGAGCACTAATGAAAAACTGTTTTTT.

The chain links TRBV4-1 to TRBJ2-3; D is ambiguous. Trimming removed 0 bases at V and 0 bases at J, with 7 bases between. The CDR3 loop spans 15 amino acids. The germline CDR1 and CDR2 sequences are MGHRA and YSYEKL. CDR3 in amino acids: CASSQDRVSTDTQYF. In DNA form, the CDR3 reads TGCGCCAGCAGCCAAGATCGCGTTAGCACAGATACGCAGTATTTT.